The rows below give T cell receptor beta chains drawn from one sample of a study of cytomegalovirus exposure and HLA in healthy donors. Some clones are missing from TCRdb's copy, which holds only in-frame ones; the method was immunoSEQ multiplex PCR. This sample has around 120,000 clones, with approximately 80% found just once. Sequenced input: PBMCs. All receptors come from a young man in good health and CMV-seronegative. CDR3s include the opening cysteine and the closing phenylalanine or tryptophan. The order of the fields is D gene, V gene, clone size, J gene, CDR3 protein, CDR3 DNA. A D gene is named only where the DNA matches it firmly. Clone size is given for some rows only: seen once, a few or many times, or a class if the clone is expanded.

>TRBD1|TRBV13|.|TRBJ1-1
CASSTAADRAEGEAFF
TGTGCCAGCAGCACAGCGGCGGACAGGGCAGAAGGTGAAGCTTTCTTT
>.|TRBV7-2|.|TRBJ1-1
CASSSLAGGTEAFF
TGTGCCAGCAGCTCCCTCGCAGGAGGAACTGAAGCTTTCTTT
>TRBD2|TRBV29-1|once|TRBJ2-2
CSVEGGLHTGELFF
TGCAGCGTTGAGGGGGGACTACACACCGGGGAGCTGTTTTTT
>TRBD1|TRBV7-9|.|TRBJ1-2
CASSLGGGGYTF
TGTGCCAGCAGCTTAGGAGGGGGCGGCTACACCTTC
>.|TRBV18|.|TRBJ1-1
CASSPSLGLGGTEAFF
TGTGCCAGCTCACCAAGTTTAGGATTGGGAGGCACTGAAGCTTTCTTT
>TRBD2|TRBV7-6|.|TRBJ2-1
CASSPTGLAGGYNEQFF
TGTGCCAGCAGCCCAACGGGCCTAGCGGGAGGTTACAATGAGCAGTTCTTC
>.|TRBV18|.|TRBJ1-1
CASSPRGYDTAEAFF
TGTGCCAGCTCACCTAGGGGGTACGATACGGCTGAAGCTTTCTTT
>.|TRBV6-6|once|TRBJ2-1
CASSYWGSSRYNEQFF
TGTGCCAGCAGTTACTGGGGCAGCAGTAGATACAATGAGCAGTTCTTC
>.|TRBV4-1|few|TRBJ1-1
CASSQEPSGGTEAFF
TGCGCCAGCAGCCAAGAACCCTCCGGAGGCACTGAAGCTTTCTTT
>.|TRBV6-5|.|TRBJ2-7
CASSYQYPIYEQYF
TGTGCCAGCAGTTACCAATACCCAATCTACGAGCAGTACTTC
>.|TRBV30|.|TRBJ2-3
CAWGTTDTQYF
TGTGCCTGGGGGACTACAGATACGCAGTATTTT
>.|TRBV27|once|TRBJ2-2
CASNSLNTGELFF
TGTGCCAGCAATAGCCTGAACACCGGGGAGCTGTTTTTT
>.|TRBV5-1|once|TRBJ2-1
CASSYRDSGINEQFF
TGCGCCAGCAGCTACCGGGACTCCGGTATAAATGAGCAGTTCTTC
>TRBD1|TRBV28|.|TRBJ2-7
CASLRQGTSYEQYF
TGTGCCAGTTTACGACAGGGGACTTCCTACGAGCAGTACTTC
>.|TRBV4-3|.|TRBJ2-7
CASSEGRGSSYEQYF
TGCGCCAGCAGTGAAGGCCGGGGTAGCTCCTACGAGCAGTACTTC
>.|TRBV19|.|TRBJ1-5
CASRVYSNQPQHF
TGTGCCAGTCGCGTGTATAGCAATCAGCCCCAGCATTTT
>.|TRBV5-6|.|TRBJ2-3
CASSLGYEVLTQYF
TGTGCCAGCAGCTTGGGCTATGAGGTACTTACGCAGTATTTT
>.|TRBV7-3|.|TRBJ1-1
CASSPEQGRAEAFF
TGTGCCAGCAGCCCAGAACAGGGACGCGCTGAAGCTTTCTTT
>.|TRBV9|.|TRBJ2-3
CASSVGNRELGTDTQYF
TGTGCCAGCAGCGTAGGAAACAGGGAATTAGGCACAGATACGCAGTATTTT
>.|TRBV4-2|.|TRBJ1-3
CASSQELGISGNTIYF
TGTGCCAGCAGCCAAGAGTTGGGCATCTCTGGAAACACCATATATTTT
>TRBD2|TRBV28|.|TRBJ2-3
CASSSGATDTQYF
TGTGCCAGCAGTAGCGGGGCCACAGATACGCAGTATTTT
>TRBD2|TRBV15|few|TRBJ2-7
CATSRSGIAGGSYEQYF
TGTGCCACCAGCAGATCAGGGATAGCGGGAGGCTCCTACGAGCAGTACTTC
>.|TRBV29-1|.|TRBJ1-1
CSVQGRLENTEAFF
TGCAGCGTTCAGGGGCGCCTGGAGAACACTGAAGCTTTCTTT
>.|TRBV19|.|TRBJ1-4
CASSIGQFNEKLFF
TGTGCCAGTAGTATCGGACAGTTTAATGAAAAACTGTTTTTT
>TRBD1|TRBV7-9|few|TRBJ1-3
CASSPGTGKRAGNTIYF
TGTGCCAGCAGCCCGGGGACAGGGAAAAGGGCTGGAAACACCATATATTTT
>.|TRBV11-2|.|TRBJ2-1
CASSLGGDSYNEQFF
TGTGCCAGCAGCTTAGGGGGGGACTCCTACAATGAGCAGTTCTTC
>TRBD2|TRBV7-9|.|TRBJ2-5
CASSLASTSGNQETQYF
TGTGCCAGCAGCTTAGCGTCCACTAGCGGGAACCAAGAGACCCAGTACTTC
>TRBD1|TRBV5-4|once|TRBJ1-2
CASSFLTGGENYGYTF
TGTGCCAGCAGCTTCCTGACAGGGGGCGAAAACTATGGCTACACCTTC
>TRBD1|TRBV19|.|TRBJ1-1
CASTDIQGSGTEAFF
TGTGCCAGTACCGACATACAGGGGTCTGGCACTGAAGCTTTCTTT
>.|TRBV5-1|.|TRBJ2-7
CASSPGQRYVTTYEQYF
TGCGCCAGCAGCCCTGGACAGCGTTATGTCACAACCTACGAGCAGTACTTC
>TRBD1|TRBV5-1|.|TRBJ1-1
CASSFGQGGYRDTEAFF
TGCGCCAGCAGCTTCGGGCAGGGGGGTTATAGGGACACTGAAGCTTTCTTT
>TRBD2|TRBV30|.|TRBJ2-7
CAWTGLAGAYEQYF
TGTGCCTGGACGGGTTTAGCGGGGGCCTACGAGCAGTACTTC